Described below is a single T cell receptor (beta chain) sequence and its context. Its cognate antigen has yet to be identified. Qualities for individual bases were not recorded, and no much larger clone is one base off. The CDR3, cysteine through phenylalanine, is 14 amino acids long. This entry keeps only the CDR3 DNA: 42 bases, framed from base 1. The germline V gene (reference sequence) sets CDR1 to SEHNR and CDR2 to FQNEAQ. V gives up 1 base and J gives up 0 bases, and the segment between their germline ends measures 4 bases. At diagnosis, tumor, uninvolved tumor-adjacent lung and peripheral blood were collected and then preserved as a mix of FFPE and fresh-frozen material. For TCR repertoire profiling, the blood samples were analyzed as peripheral blood mononuclear cells. The data belong to a study of T cells in localized non-small cell lung cancer (TCRdb year 2020). Turning to the overall study: Comparing tumors with uninvolved tumor-adjacent lungs, the study looked at the T cell repertoires of 200 to 250 patients with early-stage NSCLC. Of the NSCLC patients, around 130 were male and about a hundred were female, and the mean age was approximately 66 years. The cohort comprised some 220 treatment-naïve NSCLC patients with resected, localized lung tumors.

The immunoSEQ Assay was used to sequence TCR beta CDR3 regions from DNA. From the authors' description of their analysis: To compute T cell density, TCR beta template counts were normalized to usable DNA, which was estimated by amplifying housekeeping genes. Richness was estimated with the preseqR package, extrapolating to 400,000 templates for PBMC samples and 120,000 templates for tissue samples. Clonality was calculated as one minus Pielou's evenness. To identify tissue-enriched TCRs, differential abundance testing was run on productive amino-acid clonotypes with a minimum total count of 5 and an alpha of 0.1. The Jaccard Index and the Morisita Overlap Index were used to quantify repertoire overlap between compartments. GLIPH grouped TCR beta CDR3s together with public tetramer-defined viral CDR3s, and a viral motif had to include at least three viral sequences and show V-gene enrichment. In its TCRdb copy, this immuneACCESS table keeps in-frame sequences only and misses some clones. Where compared with another copy, unresolved V genes explain less than half of these, and the others have no known cause. V, J and clone size reflect that table, while D and trimming were determined from the DNA. This sample lists roughly 26,000 clones; 75% to 90% were detected once. The ten largest clonotypes hold over 12% of the sample.

Here is what the overall study found, with its caveats: The highest T cell clonality was observed in uninvolved tumor-adjacent lung, where clonality exceeded that of tumor, suggesting that antigenic responses were more focused in uninvolved tumor-adjacent lung. Higher T cell density in blood was associated with longer overall survival, whereas higher clonality in adjacent lung was associated with shorter survival. Since the design was exploratory, TCR variables were selected using unadjusted p-values with no false-discovery rate correction. Because multi-region tumor sequencing was not done, intratumor heterogeneity could not be ruled out. A median of around 57 of the top 100 tumor clones were detected in paired uninvolved adjacent lung, and 25 to 35 of these tumor clones were also found among the top 100 clones of the paired uninvolved adjacent lung.

The sequence came from an older female donor with stage II squamous cell lung carcinoma. The chain employs TRBV7-9 and TRBJ1-3, with an unclear D gene assignment. This sample comprised peripheral blood, obtained before any cancer treatment. In nucleotide form, the sequence is TGTGCCAGCAGCTTAGACCGCTCTGGAAACACCATATATTTT. Its protein is CASSLDRSGNTIYF. The variable domain in full, with residues beyond the CDR3 obtained from the reference TRBV7-9 and TRBJ1-3 genes, is DTGVSQNPRHKITKRGQNVTFRCDPISEHNRLYWYRQTLGQGPEFLTYFQNEAQLEKSRLLSDRFSAERPKGSFSTLEIQRTEQGDSAMYLCASSLDRSGNTIYFGEGSWLTVV.